This TCR beta chain was recovered during a study of cytomegalovirus exposure and HLA in healthy donors. V lost 5 bases to trimming and J lost 0 bases, with 7 bases between them. Germline V gene sequence: CDR1 MNHEY, CDR2 SVGAGI. This CDR3 region has 13 residues. Comments on this clone: Its cognate antigen is unknown.

General observations from the study: Rare TCR sequences predominated, though certain public TCRs were found in many donors. 150 to 200 TCR beta chains were listed as cytomegalovirus-associated. According to a subsequent analysis, TCR clusters identified in the first cohort showed a tendency to co-occur across the roughly 120 validation repertoires.

Clones were sequenced by immunoSEQ multiplex PCR, and TCRdb holds only the in-frame ones, with some missing. The sample lists roughly 150,000 clones, more than 85% seen once, with approximately 10% in the top ten. This chain links TRBV6-5 with TRBJ1-1, with a weak D call TRBD1 (5 bases). The receptor comes from a man aged 18 to 35 in good health and CMV-seropositive. Sequencing was performed on PBMCs. CDR3 protein: CASSTTVNTEAFF. The DNA for the CDR3 is TGTGCCAGCAGTACGACAGTGAACACTGAAGCTTTCTTT.